Here is one TCR beta chain with its context. Its antigen is unidentified. Clones were sequenced by immunoSEQ multiplex PCR, and TCRdb holds only the in-frame ones, with some missing. In the table there are 55,000 to 80,000 clones, more than 85% of which are singletons. Deletions cut 0 bases from V and 10 bases from J, with 11 bases between. The CDR3 contains 13 residues. Germline CDR1 SGHNT, CDR2 YYREEE (reference sequence). This record belongs to a study of cytomegalovirus exposure and HLA in healthy donors. Findings and caveats of the study: The study designated 160 or so TCR beta chains cytomegalovirus-associated. The tendency of first-cohort TCR clusters to co-occur in the 120 validation repertoires was identified by a subsequent analysis.

The sample was PBMCs. The J gene is TRBJ2-1, the V gene TRBV5-4; maybe TRBD2 (5 bases). This TCR was recovered from a woman between 18 and 30 years old in good health and CMV-seropositive. CDR3 in amino acids: CASSLDPRGEQFF. CDR3 nucleotides: TGTGCCAGCAGCTTGGATCCGCGCGGGGAGCAGTTCTTC.